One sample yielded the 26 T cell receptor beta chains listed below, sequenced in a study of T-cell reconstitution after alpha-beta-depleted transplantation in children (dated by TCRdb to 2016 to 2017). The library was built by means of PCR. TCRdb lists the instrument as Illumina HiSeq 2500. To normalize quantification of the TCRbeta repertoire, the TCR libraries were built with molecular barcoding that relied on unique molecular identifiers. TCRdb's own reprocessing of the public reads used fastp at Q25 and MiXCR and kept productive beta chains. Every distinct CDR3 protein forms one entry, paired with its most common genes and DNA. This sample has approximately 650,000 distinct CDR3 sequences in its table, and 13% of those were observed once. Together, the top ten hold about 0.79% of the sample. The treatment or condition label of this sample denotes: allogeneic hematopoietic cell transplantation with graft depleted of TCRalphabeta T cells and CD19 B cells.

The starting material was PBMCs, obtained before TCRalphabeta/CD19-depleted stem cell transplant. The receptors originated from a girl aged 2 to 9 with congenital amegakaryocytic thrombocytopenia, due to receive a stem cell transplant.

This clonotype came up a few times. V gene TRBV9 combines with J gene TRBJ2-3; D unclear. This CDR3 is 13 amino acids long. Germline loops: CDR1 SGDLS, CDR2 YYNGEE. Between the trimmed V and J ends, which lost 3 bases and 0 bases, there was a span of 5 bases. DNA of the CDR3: TGTGCCAGCAGCGGCATGAGCACAGATACGCAGTATTTT. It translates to CASSGMSTDTQYF.

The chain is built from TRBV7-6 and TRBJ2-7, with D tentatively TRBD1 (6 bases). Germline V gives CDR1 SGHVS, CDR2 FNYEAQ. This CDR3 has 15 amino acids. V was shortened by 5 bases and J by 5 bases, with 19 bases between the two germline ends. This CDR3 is CASSVIQGIGDEQYF. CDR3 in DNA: TGTGCCAGCAGCGTAATACAGGGAATCGGTGACGAGCAGTACTTC. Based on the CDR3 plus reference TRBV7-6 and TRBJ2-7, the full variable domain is GAGVSQSPRYKVTKRGQDVALRCDPISGHVSLYWYRQALGQGPEFLTYFNYEAQQDKSGLPNDRFSAERPEGSISTLTIQRTEQRDSAMYRCASSVIQGIGDEQYFGPGTRLTVT.

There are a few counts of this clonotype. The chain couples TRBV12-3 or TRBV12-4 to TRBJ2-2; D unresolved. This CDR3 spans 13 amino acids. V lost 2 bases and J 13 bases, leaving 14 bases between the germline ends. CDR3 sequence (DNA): TGTGCCAGCAGTTTAAGGAGTCCCCACCTGCTGTTTTTT. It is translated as CASSLRSPHLLFF.

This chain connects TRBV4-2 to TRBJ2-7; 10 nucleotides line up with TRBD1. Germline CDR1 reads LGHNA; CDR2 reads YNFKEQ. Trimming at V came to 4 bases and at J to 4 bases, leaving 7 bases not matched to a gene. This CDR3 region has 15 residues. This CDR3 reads CASSRSGQGLYEQYF. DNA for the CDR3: TGTGCCAGCAGCCGCTCGGGACAGGGGTTATACGAGCAGTACTTC.

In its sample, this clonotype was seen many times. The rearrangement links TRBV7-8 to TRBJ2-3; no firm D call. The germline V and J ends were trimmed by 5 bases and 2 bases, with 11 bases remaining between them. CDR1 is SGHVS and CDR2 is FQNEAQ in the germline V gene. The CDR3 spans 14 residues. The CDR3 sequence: CASSPMRYTDTQYF. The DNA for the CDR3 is TGTGCCAGCAGCCCGATGCGATACACAGATACGCAGTATTTT.

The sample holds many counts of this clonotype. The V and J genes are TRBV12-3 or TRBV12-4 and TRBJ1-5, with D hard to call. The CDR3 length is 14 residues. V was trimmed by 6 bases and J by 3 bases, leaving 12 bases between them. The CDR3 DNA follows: TGTGCCAGCAGGCTAGGGTCTCCCAATCAGCCCCAGCATTTT. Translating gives CASRLGSPNQPQHF.

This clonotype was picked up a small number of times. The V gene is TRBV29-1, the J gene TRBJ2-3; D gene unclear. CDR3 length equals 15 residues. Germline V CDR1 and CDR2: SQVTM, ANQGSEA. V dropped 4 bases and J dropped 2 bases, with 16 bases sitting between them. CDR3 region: CSVVFPSRNTDTQYF. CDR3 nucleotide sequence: TGCAGCGTTGTTTTTCCCAGCAGGAACACAGATACGCAGTATTTT.

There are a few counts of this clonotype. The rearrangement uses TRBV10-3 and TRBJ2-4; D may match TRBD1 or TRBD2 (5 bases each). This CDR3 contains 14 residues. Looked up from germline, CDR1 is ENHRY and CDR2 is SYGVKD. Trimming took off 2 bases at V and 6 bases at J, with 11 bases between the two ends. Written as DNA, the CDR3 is TGTGCCATCAGTGAGCCGGGACCGCCAAACATTCAGTACTTC. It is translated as CAISEPGPPNIQYF.

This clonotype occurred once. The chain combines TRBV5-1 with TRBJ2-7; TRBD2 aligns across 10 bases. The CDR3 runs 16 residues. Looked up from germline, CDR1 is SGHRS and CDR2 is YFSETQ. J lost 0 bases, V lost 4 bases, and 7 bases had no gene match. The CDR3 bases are TGCGCCAGCAGCCGAACCGCTAGCGGGAGCTCCTACGAGCAGTACTTC. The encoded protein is CASSRTASGSSYEQYF. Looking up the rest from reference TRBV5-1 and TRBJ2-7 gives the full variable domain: KAGVTQTPRYLIKTRGQQVTLSCSPISGHRSVSWYQQTPGQGLQFLFEYFSETQRNKGNFPGRFSGRQFSNSRSEMNVSTLELGDSALYLCASSRTASGSSYEQYFGPGTRLTVT.

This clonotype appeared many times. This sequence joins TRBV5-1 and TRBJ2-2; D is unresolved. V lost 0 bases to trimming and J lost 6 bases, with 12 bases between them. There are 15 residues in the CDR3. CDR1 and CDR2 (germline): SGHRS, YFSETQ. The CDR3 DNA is TGCGCCAGCAGCTTGGACGGCGCAAGGGCCGGGGAGCTGTTTTTT. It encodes CASSLDGARAGELFF.

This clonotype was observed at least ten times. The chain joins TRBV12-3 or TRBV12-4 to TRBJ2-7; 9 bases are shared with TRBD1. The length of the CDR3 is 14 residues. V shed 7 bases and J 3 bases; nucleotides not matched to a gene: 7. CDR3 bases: TGTGCCAGCACCCAGGACAGGGGAGACTACGAGCAGTACTTC. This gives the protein CASTQDRGDYEQYF.

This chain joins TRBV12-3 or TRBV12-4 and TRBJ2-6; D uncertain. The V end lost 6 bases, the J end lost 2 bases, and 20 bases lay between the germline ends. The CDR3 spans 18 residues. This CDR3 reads CASSLPGQALTGANVLTF. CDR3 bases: TGTGCCAGCAGCCTTCCTGGGCAGGCCCTGACTGGGGCCAACGTCCTGACTTTC.

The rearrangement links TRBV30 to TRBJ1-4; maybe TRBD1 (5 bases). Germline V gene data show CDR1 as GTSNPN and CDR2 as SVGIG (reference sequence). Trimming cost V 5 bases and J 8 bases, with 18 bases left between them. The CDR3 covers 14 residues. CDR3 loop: CAWDISGRDEKLFF. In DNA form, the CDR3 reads TGTGCCTGGGATATTTCAGGGAGAGACGAAAAACTGTTTTTT.

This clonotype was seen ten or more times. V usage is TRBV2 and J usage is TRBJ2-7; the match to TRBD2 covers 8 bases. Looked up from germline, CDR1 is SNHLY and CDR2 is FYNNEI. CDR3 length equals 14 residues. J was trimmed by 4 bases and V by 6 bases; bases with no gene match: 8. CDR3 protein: CASRFETSVYEQYF. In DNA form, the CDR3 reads TGTGCCAGCAGGTTTGAGACTAGCGTGTACGAGCAGTACTTC.

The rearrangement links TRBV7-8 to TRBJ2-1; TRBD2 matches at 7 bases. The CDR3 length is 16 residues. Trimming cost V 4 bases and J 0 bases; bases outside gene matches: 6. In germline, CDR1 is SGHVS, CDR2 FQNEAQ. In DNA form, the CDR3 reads TGTGCCAGCAGCTACGAGGGACTAAGCTCCTACAATGAGCAGTTCTTC. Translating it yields CASSYEGLSSYNEQFF.

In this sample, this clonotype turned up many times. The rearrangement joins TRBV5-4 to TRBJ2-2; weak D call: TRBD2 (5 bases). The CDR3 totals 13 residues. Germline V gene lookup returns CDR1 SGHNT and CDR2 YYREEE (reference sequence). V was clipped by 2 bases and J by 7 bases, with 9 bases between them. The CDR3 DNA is TGTGCCAGCAGCTTCCGAGGGTTCGGGGAGCTGTTTTTT. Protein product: CASSFRGFGELFF.

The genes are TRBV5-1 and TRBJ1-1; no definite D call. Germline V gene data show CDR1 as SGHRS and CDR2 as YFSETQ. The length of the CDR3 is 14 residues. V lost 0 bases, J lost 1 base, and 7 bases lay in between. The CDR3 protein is CASSLGEKNTEAFF. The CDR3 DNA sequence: TGCGCCAGCAGCTTGGGTGAGAAGAACACTGAAGCTTTCTTT.

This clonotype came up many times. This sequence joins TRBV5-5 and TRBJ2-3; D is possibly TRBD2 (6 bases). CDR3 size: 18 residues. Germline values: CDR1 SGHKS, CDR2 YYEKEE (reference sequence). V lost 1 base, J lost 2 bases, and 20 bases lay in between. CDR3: CASSLFQSWRDPTDTQYF. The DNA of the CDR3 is TGTGCCAGCAGCTTGTTCCAGTCATGGAGGGACCCCACAGATACGCAGTATTTT.

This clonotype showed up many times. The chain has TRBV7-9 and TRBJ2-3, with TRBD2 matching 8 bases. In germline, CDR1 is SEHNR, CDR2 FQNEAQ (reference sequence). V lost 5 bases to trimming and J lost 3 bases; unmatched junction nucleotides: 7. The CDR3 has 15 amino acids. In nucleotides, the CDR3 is TGTGCCAGCAGCCCCAGCCTAGCGGGTACAGATACGCAGTATTTT. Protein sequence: CASSPSLAGTDTQYF.

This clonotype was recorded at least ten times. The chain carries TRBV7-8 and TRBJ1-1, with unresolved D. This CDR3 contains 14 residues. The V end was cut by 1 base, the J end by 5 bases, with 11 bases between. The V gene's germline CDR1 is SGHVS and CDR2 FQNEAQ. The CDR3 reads CASSLGSGITEAFF. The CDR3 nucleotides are TGTGCCAGCAGCTTAGGGTCCGGGATAACTGAAGCTTTCTTT.

CDR3 sequence reads: CASSRRDSANEKLFF. The CDR3 bases are TGTGCCAGCAGCCGAAGGGACAGCGCTAATGAAAAACTGTTTTTT. V is TRBV7-9 and J is TRBJ1-4; 7 bases match TRBD1. The CDR3 covers 15 residues. Unmatched junction bases numbered 6, after V lost 5 bases and J lost 3 bases. Germline V gene sequence: CDR1 SEHNR, CDR2 FQNEAQ (reference sequence).

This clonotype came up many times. This chain's CDR3 is CASSPFEGVTYEQYF. The CDR3 DNA reads as TGTGCCAGCAGCCCGTTCGAGGGAGTGACCTACGAGCAGTACTTC. The chain has TRBV3-1 and TRBJ2-7, with D tentatively TRBD2 (5 bases). The CDR3 is 15 residues long. The ends were cut back, 4 bases at V and 2 bases at J, with 15 bases in the middle. Germline V gives CDR1 LGHDT, CDR2 YNNKEL (reference sequence).

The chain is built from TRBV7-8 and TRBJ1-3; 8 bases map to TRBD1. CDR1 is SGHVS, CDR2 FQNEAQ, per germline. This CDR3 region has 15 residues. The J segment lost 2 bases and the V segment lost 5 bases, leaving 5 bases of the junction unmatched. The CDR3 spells CASSPDRVTGNTIYF. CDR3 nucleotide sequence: TGTGCCAGCAGCCCGGACAGGGTGACTGGAAACACCATATATTTT.

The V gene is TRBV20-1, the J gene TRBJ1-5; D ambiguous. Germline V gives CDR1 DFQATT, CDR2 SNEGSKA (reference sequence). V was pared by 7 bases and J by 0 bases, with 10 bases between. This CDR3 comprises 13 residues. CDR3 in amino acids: CSVVRLSNQPQHF. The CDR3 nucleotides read TGCAGTGTCGTGCGGCTTAGCAATCAGCCCCAGCATTTT.

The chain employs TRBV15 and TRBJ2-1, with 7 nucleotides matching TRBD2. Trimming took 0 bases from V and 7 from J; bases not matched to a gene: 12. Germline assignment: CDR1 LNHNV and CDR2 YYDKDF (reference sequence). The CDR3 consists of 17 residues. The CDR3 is CATSRDAGLFGGNEQFF. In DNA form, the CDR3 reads TGTGCCACCAGCAGAGACGCCGGGTTATTCGGGGGGAATGAGCAGTTCTTC.

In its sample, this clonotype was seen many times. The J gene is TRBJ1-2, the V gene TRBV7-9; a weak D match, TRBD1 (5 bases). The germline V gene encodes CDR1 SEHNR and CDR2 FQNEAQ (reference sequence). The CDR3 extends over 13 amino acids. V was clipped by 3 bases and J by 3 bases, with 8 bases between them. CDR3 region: CASSFQGYYGYTF. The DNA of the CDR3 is TGTGCCAGCAGCTTCCAGGGATACTATGGCTACACCTTC. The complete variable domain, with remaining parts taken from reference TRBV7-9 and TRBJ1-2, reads DTGVSQNPRHKITKRGQNVTFRCDPISEHNRLYWYRQTLGQGPEFLTYFQNEAQLEKSRLLSDRFSAERPKGSFSTLEIQRTEQGDSAMYLCASSFQGYYGYTFGSGTRLTVV.